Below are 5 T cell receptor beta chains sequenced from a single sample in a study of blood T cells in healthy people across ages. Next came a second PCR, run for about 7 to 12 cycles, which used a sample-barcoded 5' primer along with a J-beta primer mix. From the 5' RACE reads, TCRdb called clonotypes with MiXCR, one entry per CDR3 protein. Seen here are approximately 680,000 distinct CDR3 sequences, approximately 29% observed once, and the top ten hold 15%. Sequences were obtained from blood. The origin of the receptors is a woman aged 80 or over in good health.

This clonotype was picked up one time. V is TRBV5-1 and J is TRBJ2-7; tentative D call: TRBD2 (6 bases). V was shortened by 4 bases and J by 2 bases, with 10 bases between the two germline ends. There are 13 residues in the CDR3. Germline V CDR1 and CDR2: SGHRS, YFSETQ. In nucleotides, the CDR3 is TGCGCCAGCAGCACCAGGGAGGCCTACGAGCAGTACTTC. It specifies CASSTREAYEQYF.

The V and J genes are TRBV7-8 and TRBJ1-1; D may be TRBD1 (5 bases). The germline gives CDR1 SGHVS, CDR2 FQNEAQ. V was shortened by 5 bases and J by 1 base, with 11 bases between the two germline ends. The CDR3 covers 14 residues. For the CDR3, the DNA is TGTGCCAGCAGCCTGGGACTGTCGAACACTGAAGCTTTCTTT. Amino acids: CASSLGLSNTEAFF.

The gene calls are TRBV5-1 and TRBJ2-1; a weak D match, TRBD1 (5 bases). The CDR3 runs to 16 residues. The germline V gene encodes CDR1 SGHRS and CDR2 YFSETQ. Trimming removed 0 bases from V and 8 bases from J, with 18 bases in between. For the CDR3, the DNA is TGCGCCAGCAGCTTGGGGGCAGGGCGCCTTGGGGATGAGCAGTTCTTC. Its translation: CASSLGAGRLGDEQFF.

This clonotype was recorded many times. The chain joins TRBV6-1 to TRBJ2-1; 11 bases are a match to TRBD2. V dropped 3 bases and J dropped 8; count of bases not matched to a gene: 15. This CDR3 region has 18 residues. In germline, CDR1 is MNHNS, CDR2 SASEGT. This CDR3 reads CASSEFAPGLAARHEQFF. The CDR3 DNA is TGTGCCAGCAGTGAGTTTGCACCGGGACTAGCGGCCCGTCATGAGCAGTTCTTC.

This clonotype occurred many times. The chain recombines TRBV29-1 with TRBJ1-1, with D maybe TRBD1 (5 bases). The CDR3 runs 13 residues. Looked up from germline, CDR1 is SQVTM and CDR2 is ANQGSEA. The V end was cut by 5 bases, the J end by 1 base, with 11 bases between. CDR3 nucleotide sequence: TGCAGCGTTCGGGGGACCCGGAACACTGAAGCTTTCTTT. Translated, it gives CSVRGTRNTEAFF.